Listed below are T cell receptor beta chains from one sample, sequenced in a study of blood T cells in healthy people across ages. TCRdb reprocessed the 5' RACE reads with MiXCR, giving one entry per CDR3 protein. The sample has over 550,000 distinct CDR3 sequences, approximately 30% seen once. The specimen sequenced was blood. The receptors were gathered from a woman aged 80 or older in good health. CDR3s include the opening cysteine and the closing phenylalanine or tryptophan. The D gene is left open where the match is weak. The size entry is marked missing in some rows and otherwise reads once, few, many or a size class.

>NA|TRBJ2-7|TRBV10-3|TRBD1
CASQQGRDEQYF
TGTGCCAGCCAACAGGGGCGGGACGAGCAGTACTTC
>NA|TRBJ1-1|TRBV7-9|TRBD1
CASSSHNRGPHGTEAFF
TGTGCCAGCAGCTCGCACAACAGGGGGCCCCACGGGACTGAAGCTTTCTTT
>many|TRBJ2-7|TRBV4-2|NA
CASSQRGTYEQYF
TGTGCCAGCAGCCAACGGGGCACCTACGAGCAGTACTTC
>many|TRBJ2-7|TRBV7-9|NA
CASSLVQSTRQGRTYEQYF
TGTGCCAGCAGCTTAGTGCAGAGTACTAGGCAGGGAAGGACCTACGAGCAGTACTTC
>few|TRBJ2-2|TRBV20-1|TRBD2
CSARRGGTGELFF
TGCAGTGCTAGACGGGGGGGCACCGGGGAGCTGTTTTTT
>many|TRBJ2-5|TRBV18|NA
CASSPGPRQETQYF
TGTGCCAGCTCACCAGGACCACGGCAAGAGACCCAGTACTTC
>NA|TRBJ2-1|TRBV7-2|TRBD2
CASSPLAGTAYNEQFF
TGTGCCAGCAGTCCTCTAGCGGGGACGGCCTACAATGAGCAGTTCTTC
>many|TRBJ1-4|TRBV20-1|NA
CSGTEDSGTNEKLFF
TGCAGTGGGACCGAGGACAGCGGAACTAATGAAAAACTGTTTTTT
>NA|TRBJ1-1|TRBV14|NA
CASRQTVNTEAFF
TGTGCCAGCAGACAGACAGTGAACACTGAAGCTTTCTTT
>many|TRBJ1-2|TRBV28|NA
CATGVYGYTF
TGTGCCACCGGCGTCTATGGCTACACCTTC
>few|TRBJ2-7|TRBV30|NA
CAWSVSPGGYEQYF
TGTGCCTGGAGTGTCTCCCCAGGGGGGTACGAGCAGTACTTC
>many|TRBJ1-6|TRBV5-1|NA
CASSLDGRANSPLHF
TGCGCCAGCAGCTTGGATGGCAGGGCTAATTCACCCCTCCACTTT
>many|TRBJ1-1|TRBV7-9|NA
CASGITNTEAFF
TGTGCCAGCGGTATTACGAACACTGAAGCTTTCTTT
>NA|TRBJ1-4|TRBV6-6|TRBD1
CASSPLRDRENEKLFF
TGTGCCAGCAGTCCCTTACGGGACAGAGAAAATGAAAAACTGTTTTTT
>few|TRBJ1-1|TRBV20-1|NA
CSAQGLNTEAFF
TGCAGTGCCCAGGGGCTCAACACTGAAGCTTTCTTT
>many|TRBJ2-7|TRBV6-1|NA
CASSQSGYEQYF
TGTGCCAGCAGCCAGTCAGGCTACGAGCAGTACTTC
>many|TRBJ2-3|TRBV7-6|NA
CASSLGLVGTGDTQYF
TGTGCCAGCAGCTTAGGGCTGGTGGGAACTGGGGATACGCAGTATTTT
>many|TRBJ2-1|TRBV18|NA
CASSPPTRYEQFF
TGTGCCAGCTCACCACCGACTAGATATGAGCAGTTCTTC
>many|TRBJ1-1|TRBV6-5|TRBD1
CASTYGRDRGRRTEAFF
TGTGCCAGCACCTACGGCCGGGACAGGGGAAGGCGAACTGAAGCTTTCTTT
>NA|TRBJ2-6|TRBV7-9|TRBD1
CASSPPRGQTSRANVLTF
TGTGCCAGCAGCCCCCCACGGGGACAGACCTCTAGGGCCAACGTCCTGACTTTC
>NA|TRBJ1-4|TRBV14|TRBD1
CASSQEPGTGGEKLFF
TGTGCCAGCAGCCAAGAGCCCGGGACAGGAGGAGAAAAACTGTTTTTT
>NA|TRBJ2-3|TRBV7-3|TRBD1
CASSSTGTNTQYF
TGTGCCAGCAGCTCGACAGGGACGAATACGCAGTATTTT
>NA|TRBJ1-2|TRBV2|NA
CATTRENYYGYTF
TGTGCCACCACAAGGGAAAACTACTATGGCTACACCTTC
>many|TRBJ2-5|TRBV7-8|NA
CASREAASSGETQYF
TGTGCCAGCAGAGAGGCCGCTTCATCCGGGGAGACCCAGTACTTC
>many|TRBJ1-4|TRBV12-3/TRBV12-4|TRBD1
CASSSQGQTNEKLFF
TGTGCCAGCAGTTCACAGGGACAGACTAATGAAAAACTGTTTTTT
>many|TRBJ1-2|TRBV5-1|NA
CASRTGGRSYGYTF
TGCGCCAGCAGGACGGGGGGGCGAAGCTATGGCTACACCTTC
>many|TRBJ2-3|TRBV7-9|TRBD1
CASSLATGEDTQYF
TGTGCCAGCAGCTTAGCCACAGGGGAAGATACGCAGTATTTT
>NA|TRBJ2-5|TRBV6-5|NA
CASSYWRSQETQYF
TGTGCCAGCAGTTACTGGCGTTCGCAAGAGACCCAGTACTTC
>few|TRBJ2-3|TRBV7-2|TRBD2
CASSRGASGTSTDTQYF
TGTGCCAGCAGCCGAGGGGCTAGCGGGACTAGCACGGATACGCAGTATTTT
>many|TRBJ2-3|TRBV10-3|TRBD2
CAIRGTSGGESTDTQYF
TGTGCCATCAGGGGGACTAGCGGGGGGGAAAGCACAGATACGCAGTATTTT
>many|TRBJ2-4|TRBV20-1|TRBD1
CSAGPSGGNIQYF
TGCAGTGCCGGCCCGTCAGGGGGAAACATTCAGTACTTC
>many|TRBJ1-6|TRBV5-1|NA
CASSLVGESDSPLHF
TGCGCCAGCAGCTTGGTGGGGGAGTCCGACTCACCCCTCCACTTT
>few|TRBJ1-2|TRBV2|TRBD1
CASTRGQAANYGYTF
TGTGCCAGCACCAGAGGACAGGCTGCTAACTATGGCTACACCTTC
>few|TRBJ1-1|TRBV9|NA
CASSAGHRGVTEAFF
TGTGCCAGCAGCGCGGGACACCGAGGGGTAACTGAAGCTTTCTTT
>many|TRBJ1-2|TRBV9|NA
CASGVGVGYGYTF
TGTGCCAGCGGGGTTGGGGTTGGCTATGGCTACACCTTC
>many|TRBJ2-7|TRBV9|NA
CASSVEGRGEQYF
TGTGCCAGCAGCGTAGAGGGTCGAGGAGAGCAGTACTTC
>NA|TRBJ2-1|TRBV3-1|NA
CASSQDAIADYNEQFF
TGTGCCAGCAGCCAAGATGCGATAGCGGACTACAATGAGCAGTTCTTC
>few|TRBJ2-3|TRBV2|NA
CASSEKGGGANTDTQYF
TGTGCCAGCAGTGAGAAAGGTGGGGGGGCCAACACAGATACGCAGTATTTT
>NA|TRBJ2-6|TRBV12-3/TRBV12-4|NA
CASRLGPPRGANVLTF
TGTGCCAGCAGATTGGGACCTCCTAGGGGGGCCAACGTCCTGACTTTC
>many|TRBJ2-1|TRBV2|TRBD1
CATGQGASSEQFF
TGTGCCACCGGACAGGGGGCGTCGAGTGAGCAGTTCTTC
>many|TRBJ2-7|TRBV7-9|NA
CASSPGGGPSSYEQYF
TGTGCCAGCAGCCCTGGGGGGGGCCCTTCCTCCTACGAGCAGTACTTC